This entry concerns a single T cell receptor beta chain. This clone's antigen is unknown. Base qualities are not at hand, and no much larger clone is one base apart. This entry belongs to a study of technical replicates of blood from several donors (dated by TCRdb to about 2017). The library came from the immunoSEQ multiplex PCR assay. TCRdb took over this immuneACCESS table, retaining in-frame rearrangements with V and J assigned. Such tables are incomplete; in checked studies, under half of the missing clones stem from an unresolved V gene, and the remainder is unexplained. In all, the sample holds approximately 82,000 clones, and nearly 96% of those were seen once. The ten largest clones take up around 0.4% of the sample. Unmatched junction bases come to 1, with V trimmed by 3 bases and J by 3 bases. For CDR1 and CDR2, the germline V gene lists LGHNA and YNFKEQ. Including the terminal cysteine and phenylalanine, the CDR3 comprises 14 residues. Left in the record is the CDR3 DNA by itself, 42 bases read in frame from the first base.

The sample taken for sequencing was T cells isolated from PBMCs. The sequence was obtained from a human donor in good health. The sequence joins TRBV4-2 to TRBJ2-7; 11 bases in the junction line up with TRBD1. The DNA sequence reads TGTGCCAGCAGCCAGGGACAGGGGGACTACGAGCAGTACTTC. This is translated as CASSQGQGDYEQYF.